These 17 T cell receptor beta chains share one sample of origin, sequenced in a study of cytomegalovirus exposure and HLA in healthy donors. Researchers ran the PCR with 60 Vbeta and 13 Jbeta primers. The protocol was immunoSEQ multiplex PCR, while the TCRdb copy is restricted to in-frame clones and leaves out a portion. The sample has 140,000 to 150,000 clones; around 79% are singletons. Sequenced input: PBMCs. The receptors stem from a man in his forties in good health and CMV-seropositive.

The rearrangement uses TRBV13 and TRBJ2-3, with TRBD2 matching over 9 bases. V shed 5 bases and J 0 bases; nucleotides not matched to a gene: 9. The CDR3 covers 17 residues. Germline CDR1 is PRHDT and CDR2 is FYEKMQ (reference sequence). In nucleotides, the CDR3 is TGTGCCAGCAGCCCCCAGGGGCTAGCGGGGAGCACAGATACGCAGTATTTT. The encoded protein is CASSPQGLAGSTDTQYF.

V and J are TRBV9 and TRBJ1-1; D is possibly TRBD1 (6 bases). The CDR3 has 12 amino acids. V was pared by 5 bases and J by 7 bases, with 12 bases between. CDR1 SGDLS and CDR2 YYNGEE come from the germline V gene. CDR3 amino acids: CASSTGGSEAFF. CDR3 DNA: TGTGCCAGCAGTACGGGGGGCAGTGAAGCTTTCTTT. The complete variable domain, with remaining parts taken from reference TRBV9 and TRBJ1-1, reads DSGVTQTPKHLITATGQRVTLRCSPRSGDLSVYWYQQSLDQGLQFLIQYYNGEERAKGNILERFSAQQFPDLHSELNLSSLELGDSALYFCASSTGGSEAFFGQGTRLTVV.

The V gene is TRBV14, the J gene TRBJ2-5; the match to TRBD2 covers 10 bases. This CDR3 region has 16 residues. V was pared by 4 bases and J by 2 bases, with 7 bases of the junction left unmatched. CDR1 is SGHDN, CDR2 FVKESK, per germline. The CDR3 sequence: CASSPLAGDDQETQYF. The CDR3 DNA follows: TGTGCCAGCAGCCCCCTAGCGGGAGATGATCAAGAGACCCAGTACTTC. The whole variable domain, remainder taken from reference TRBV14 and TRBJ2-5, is EAGVTQFPSHSVIEKGQTVTLRCDPISGHDNLYWYRRVMGKEIKFLLHFVKESKQDESGMPNNRFLAERTGGTYSTLKVQPAELEDSGVYFCASSPLAGDDQETQYFGPGTRLLVL.

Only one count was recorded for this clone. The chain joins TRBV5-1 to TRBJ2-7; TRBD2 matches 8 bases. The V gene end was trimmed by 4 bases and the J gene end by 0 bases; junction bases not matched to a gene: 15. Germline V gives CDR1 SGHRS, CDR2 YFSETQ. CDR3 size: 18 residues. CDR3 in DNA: TGCGCCAGCAGCGGTGGGGGAGAAAAAAGCGGGAGCTCCTACGAGCAGTACTTC. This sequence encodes CASSGGGEKSGSSYEQYF.

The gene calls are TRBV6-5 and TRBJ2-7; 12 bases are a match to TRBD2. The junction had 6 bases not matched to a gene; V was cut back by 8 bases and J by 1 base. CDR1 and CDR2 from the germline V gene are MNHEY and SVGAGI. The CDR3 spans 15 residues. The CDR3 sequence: CASRLLAGGSYEQYF. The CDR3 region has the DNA TGTGCCAGCCGGCTACTAGCGGGAGGTTCCTACGAGCAGTACTTC.

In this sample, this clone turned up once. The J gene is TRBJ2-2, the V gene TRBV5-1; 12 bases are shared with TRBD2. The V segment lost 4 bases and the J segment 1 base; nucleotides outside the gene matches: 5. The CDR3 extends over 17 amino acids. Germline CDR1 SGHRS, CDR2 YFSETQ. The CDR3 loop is CASSPGGLAGNTGELFF. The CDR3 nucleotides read TGCGCCAGCAGCCCGGGGGGACTAGCGGGGAACACCGGGGAGCTGTTTTTT.

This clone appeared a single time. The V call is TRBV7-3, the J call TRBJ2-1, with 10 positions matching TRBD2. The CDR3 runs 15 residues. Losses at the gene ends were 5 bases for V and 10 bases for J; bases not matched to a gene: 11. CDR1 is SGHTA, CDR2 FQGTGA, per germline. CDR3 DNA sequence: TGTGCCAGCAGCCCACGCAGCGGGAGGGCCGGGGAGCAGTTCTTC. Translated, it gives CASSPRSGRAGEQFF.

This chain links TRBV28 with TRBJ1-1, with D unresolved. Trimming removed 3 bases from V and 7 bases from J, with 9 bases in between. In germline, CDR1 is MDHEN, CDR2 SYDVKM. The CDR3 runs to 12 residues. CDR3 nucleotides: TGTGCCAGCAGTTTCTCACAGAGTGAAGCTTTCTTT. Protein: CASSFSQSEAFF.

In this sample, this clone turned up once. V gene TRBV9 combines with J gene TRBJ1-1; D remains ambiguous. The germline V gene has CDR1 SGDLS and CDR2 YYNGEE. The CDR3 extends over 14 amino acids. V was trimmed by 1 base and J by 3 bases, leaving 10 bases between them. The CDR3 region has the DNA TGTGCCAGCAGCGTATCCCCCACGGACACTGAAGCTTTCTTT. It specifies CASSVSPTDTEAFF. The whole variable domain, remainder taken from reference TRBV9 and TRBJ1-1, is DSGVTQTPKHLITATGQRVTLRCSPRSGDLSVYWYQQSLDQGLQFLIQYYNGEERAKGNILERFSAQQFPDLHSELNLSSLELGDSALYFCASSVSPTDTEAFFGQGTRLTVV.

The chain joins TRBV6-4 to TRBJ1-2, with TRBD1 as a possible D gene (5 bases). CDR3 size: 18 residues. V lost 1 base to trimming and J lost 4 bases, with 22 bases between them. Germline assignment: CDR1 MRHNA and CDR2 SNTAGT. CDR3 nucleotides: TGTGCCAGCAGTGACTACCCGCTGAACTCCGGCGGGGGCTATGGCTACACCTTC. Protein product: CASSDYPLNSGGGYGYTF.

Here the CDR3 reads CASSSTTGSGNTIYF. The CDR3 nucleotides read TGTGCCAGCAGCTCCACGACAGGCTCTGGAAACACCATATATTTT. The chain couples TRBV11-2 to TRBJ1-3, with D possibly matching TRBD1 (6 bases). Germline CDR1 is SGHAT and CDR2 is FQNNGV. The CDR3 is 15 residues long. The V gene lost 4 bases and the J gene lost 0 bases, with 10 bases spanning the gap.

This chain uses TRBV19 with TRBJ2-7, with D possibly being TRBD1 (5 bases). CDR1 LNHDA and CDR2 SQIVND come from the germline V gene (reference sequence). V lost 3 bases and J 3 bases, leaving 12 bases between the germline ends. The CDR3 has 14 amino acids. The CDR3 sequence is CASSMGQGSYEQYF. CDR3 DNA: TGTGCCAGTAGTATGGGCCAGGGTAGCTACGAGCAGTACTTC. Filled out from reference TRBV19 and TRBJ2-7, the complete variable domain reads DGGITQSPKYLFRKEGQNVTLSCEQNLNHDAMYWYRQDPGQGLRLIYYSQIVNDFQKGDIAEGYSVSREKKESFPLTVTSAQKNPTAFYLCASSMGQGSYEQYFGPGTRLTVT.

The CDR3 DNA is TGTGCCAGCAGCTTGGCAGGGACTAGCGGGAGTGGAACCGGGGAGCTGTTTTTT. Its translation: CASSLAGTSGSGTGELFF. This chain joins TRBV5-8 and TRBJ2-2; 14 bases are shared with TRBD2. This CDR3 is built from 18 residues. The V and J ends lost 0 bases and 5 bases, in that order; junction bases with no gene match: 6. Per the germline V gene, CDR1 is SGHTS and CDR2 is YDEGEE.

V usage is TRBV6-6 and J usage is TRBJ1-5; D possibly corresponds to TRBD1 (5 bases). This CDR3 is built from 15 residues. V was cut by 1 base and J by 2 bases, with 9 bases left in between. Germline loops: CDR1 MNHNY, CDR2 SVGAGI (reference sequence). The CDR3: CASSYLGGGNQPQHF. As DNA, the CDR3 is TGTGCCAGCAGTTACTTGGGGGGTGGCAATCAGCCCCAGCATTTT.

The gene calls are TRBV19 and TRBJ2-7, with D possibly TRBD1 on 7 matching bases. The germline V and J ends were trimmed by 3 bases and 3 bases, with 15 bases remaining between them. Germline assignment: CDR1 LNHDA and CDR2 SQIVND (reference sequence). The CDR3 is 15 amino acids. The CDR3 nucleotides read TGTGCCAGTAGTATGGGGGGACAGACTGGCTACGAGCAGTACTTC. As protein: CASSMGGQTGYEQYF.

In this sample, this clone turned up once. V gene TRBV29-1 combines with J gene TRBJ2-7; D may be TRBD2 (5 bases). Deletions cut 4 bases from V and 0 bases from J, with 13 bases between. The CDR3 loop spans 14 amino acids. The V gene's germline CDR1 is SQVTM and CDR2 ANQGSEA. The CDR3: CSVARAESSYEQYF. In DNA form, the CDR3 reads TGCAGCGTTGCGCGGGCAGAGAGCTCCTACGAGCAGTACTTC.

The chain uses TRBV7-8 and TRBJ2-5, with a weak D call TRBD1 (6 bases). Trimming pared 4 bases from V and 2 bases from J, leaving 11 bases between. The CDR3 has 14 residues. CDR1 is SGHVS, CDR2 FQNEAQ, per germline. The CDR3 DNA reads TGTGCCAGCAGCTCGGAGCAGGGGCAAGAGACCCAGTACTTC. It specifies CASSSEQGQETQYF.